The 12 T cell receptor beta chains given below trace back to one sample, sequenced in a study of shared clonotypes between healthy human individuals. Sequencing was performed with immunoSEQ multiplex PCR; in TCRdb, only in-frame clones are kept and a portion is missing. The sample yields around 2.1 million clones, approximately 96% seen once. Sequenced material: naive CD4+ T cells sorted from blood. Subset denoted: CD45RA+ positively selected. Receptor source: a young man in good health.

V usage is TRBV5-8 and J usage is TRBJ2-1, with unresolved D. Germline V gives CDR1 SGHTS, CDR2 YDEGEE. Deletions cut 0 bases from V and 2 bases from J, with 9 bases between. The CDR3 totals 15 residues. The CDR3 sequence is CASSLAIAPYNEQFF. CDR3 sequence (DNA): TGTGCCAGCAGCTTGGCTATAGCCCCCTACAATGAGCAGTTCTTC.

This chain uses TRBV18 with TRBJ1-1; D gene uncertain. V lost 0 bases and J 8 bases, leaving 7 bases between the germline ends. CDR1 and CDR2 (germline): KGHSH, LQKENI. This CDR3 region has 12 residues. CDR3 protein: CASSPPIREAFF. In DNA form, the CDR3 reads TGTGCCAGCTCACCACCGATCAGGGAAGCTTTCTTT.

The rearrangement links TRBV28 to TRBJ2-7; D is unclear. Germline-derived CDR1 and CDR2 are MDHEN and SYDVKM. The CDR3 totals 14 residues. V was shortened by 5 bases and J by 0 bases, with 11 bases between the two germline ends. DNA for the CDR3: TGTGCCAGCAGTAAGGGCGGTTTCTCCTACGAGCAGTACTTC. As protein: CASSKGGFSYEQYF.

As regards this clone: Other DNA sequences from this sample encode an identical CDR3 as well. The chain links TRBV6-1 to TRBJ2-5; the D is unclear. Deletions cut 5 bases from V and 2 bases from J, with 3 bases between. Germline CDR1 reads MNHNS; CDR2 reads SASEGT. The length of the CDR3 is 11 residues. Here the CDR3 reads CASSLQETQYF. The CDR3 nucleotides are TGTGCCAGCAGTTTACAAGAGACCCAGTACTTC.

CDR3 region: CASGLAAKEREEVDTQYF. The CDR3 bases are TGTGCTAGTGGTTTGGCAGCAAAGGAGCGGGAGGAGGTAGATACGCAGTATTTT. The chain carries TRBV12-5 and TRBJ2-3; TRBD2 agrees at 9 bases. V lost 1 base, J lost 5 bases, and 13 bases stayed unmatched. This CDR3 has 18 residues. Germline values: CDR1 LGHNT, CDR2 FRNRAP.

CDR3 residues: CASSVRDSILTGELFF. For the CDR3, the DNA is TGTGCCAGCAGCGTCCGGGACAGCATCCTTACCGGGGAGCTGTTTTTT. This sequence joins TRBV9 and TRBJ2-2; TRBD1 matches at 7 bases. J lost 5 bases, V lost 2 bases, and 9 bases had no gene match. This CDR3 contains 16 residues. CDR1 and CDR2 (germline): SGDLS, YYNGEE.

V usage is TRBV21-1 and J usage is TRBJ2-7. TRBV21-1 is shown as a pseudogene. The CDR3 loop spans 16 amino acids. The chain's CDR3 is CASKLGVSPTSYEQYF. The CDR3 nucleotides read TGTGCCAGCAAACTTGGGGTAAGCCCTACCTCCTACGAGCAGTACTTC.

Only one count was recorded for this clone. Different DNA sequences within this sample yield the same CDR3. The chain links TRBV30 to TRBJ1-3; 8 bases line up with TRBD1. Germline V gives CDR1 GTSNPN, CDR2 SVGIG (reference sequence). This CDR3 is built from 14 residues. Trimming took 3 bases from V and 3 from J; bases not matched to a gene: 4. Here the CDR3 DNA reads TGTGCCTGGAGCCTTGGACAGGGTGGAAACACCATATATTTT. Amino acids: CAWSLGQGGNTIYF. The full variable domain, in which reference TRBV30 and TRBJ1-3 provide the parts outside the CDR3, is SQTIHQWPATLVQPVGSPLSLECTVEGTSNPNLYWYRQAAGRGLQLLFYSVGIGQISSEVPQNLSASRPQDRQFILSSKKLLLSDSGFYLCAWSLGQGGNTIYFGEGSWLTVV.

The chain recombines TRBV25-1 with TRBJ1-2, with 10 bases fitting TRBD1. V lost 4 bases to trimming and J lost 6 bases; unmatched junction nucleotides: 8. CDR3 size: 15 residues. Germline V gene data show CDR1 as MGHDK and CDR2 as SYGVNS. CDR3 protein: CASSARGQGSDGYTF. The CDR3 DNA follows: TGTGCCAGCAGTGCGAGGGGACAGGGGAGCGATGGCTACACCTTC.

This clone came up once. The J gene is TRBJ2-1, the V gene TRBV7-9, with 7 bases aligning to TRBD1. With 5 bases clipped from V and 5 bases from J, the junction kept 12 bases outside the gene matches. This CDR3 region has 16 residues. The V gene's germline CDR1 is SEHNR and CDR2 FQNEAQ (reference sequence). The chain's CDR3 is CASSADRAEKHNEQFF. The DNA of the CDR3 is TGTGCCAGCAGCGCCGACAGGGCAGAGAAACACAATGAGCAGTTCTTC.

The chain has TRBV7-9 and TRBJ2-1; no clear D. The CDR3 is made up of 13 amino acids. Germline assignment: CDR1 SEHNR and CDR2 FQNEAQ (reference sequence). V lost 4 bases to trimming and J lost 9 bases, with 13 bases between them. The CDR3 DNA reads TGTGCCAGCAGCTCGTGGTCGACCCGTGAGCAGTTCTTC. This encodes CASSSWSTREQFF.

This clone was observed a handful of times. This same CDR3 is encoded by further DNA sequences in the sample. The V and J genes are TRBV18 and TRBJ1-3; TRBD1 is a possible D gene (5 bases). Trimming removed 2 bases at V and 0 bases at J, with 8 bases between. CDR3 length equals 15 residues. CDR1 is KGHSH and CDR2 is LQKENI in the germline V gene. The DNA for the CDR3 is TGTGCCAGCTCACCAGACAGTTCCTCTGGAAACACCATATATTTT. This gives the protein CASSPDSSSGNTIYF. Based on the CDR3 plus reference TRBV18 and TRBJ1-3, the full variable domain is NAGVMQNPRHLVRRRGQEARLRCSPMKGHSHVYWYRQLPEEGLKFMVYLQKENIIDESGMPKERFSAEFPKEGPSILRIQQVVRGDSAAYFCASSPDSSSGNTIYFGEGSWLTVV.